The 2 T cell receptor beta chains reported below all come from one sample, sequenced in a study of metastatic and nonmetastatic thyroid tumors (dated by TCRdb to about 2020). No treatment had been received by any patient before thyroid surgery. The library relied on PCR. Sequencing relied on an Illumina HiSeq 4000. Using fastp at Q25 and MiXCR, TCRdb reprocessed the public reads and kept productive beta chains. This sample comprises approximately 14,000 clones, approximately 12% of them detected only once. The ten largest clones represent roughly 15% of the sample. Sequenced input: blood. Receptors were obtained from a female donor with papillary thyroid cancer or a benign thyroid nodule (not recorded which). Some clones in this sample may be carry-over from other donors' samples.

This clone came up many times. The gene calls are TRBV11-3 and TRBJ2-7; D is perhaps TRBD2 (5 bases). From germline, CDR1 is SGHNT and CDR2 YENEEA. V was shortened by 2 bases and J by 6 bases, with 17 bases between the two germline ends. The CDR3 extends over 15 amino acids. The CDR3 DNA sequence: TGTGCCAGCAGCTTACGTGGGAGCTTCGGAGGCGAGCAGTACTTC. This codes for CASSLRGSFGGEQYF.

Regarding this clone: The junction departs from the called germline gene at one end, perhaps through a read error. The V and J genes are TRBV5-1 and TRBJ1-6, with no clear D. Germline V gene data show CDR1 as SGHRS and CDR2 as YFSETQ. The CDR3 consists of 15 residues. DNA for the CDR3: TGCGCCAGCAGCCCTCTGGCAGGCAATAATTCACCCCTACAATTT. Protein: CASSPLAGNNSPLQF.